The T cell receptor beta chain described here comes from a study of blood T cells in healthy people across ages. The second PCR ran roughly 6 to 12 cycles with a sample-barcoded 5' primer and J-beta primers. TCRdb reprocessed the 5' RACE reads via MiXCR and lists one record per CDR3 protein. The profile covers roughly 680,000 distinct CDR3 sequences, with approximately 49% appearing a single time and about 32% taken by the ten largest. This CDR3 has 15 amino acids. The germline gives CDR1 SGHRS, CDR2 YFSETQ. Trimming left V 0 bases short and J 5 bases short, with 13 bases between. This chain links TRBV5-1 with TRBJ2-3, with D possibly TRBD1 on 6 matching bases. The specimen sequenced was blood. The origin of this receptor is an older woman in good health. The CDR3 loop reads CASSLAQGRGDTQYF. Here the CDR3 DNA reads TGCGCCAGCAGCTTGGCTCAGGGGCGAGGAGATACGCAGTATTTT.